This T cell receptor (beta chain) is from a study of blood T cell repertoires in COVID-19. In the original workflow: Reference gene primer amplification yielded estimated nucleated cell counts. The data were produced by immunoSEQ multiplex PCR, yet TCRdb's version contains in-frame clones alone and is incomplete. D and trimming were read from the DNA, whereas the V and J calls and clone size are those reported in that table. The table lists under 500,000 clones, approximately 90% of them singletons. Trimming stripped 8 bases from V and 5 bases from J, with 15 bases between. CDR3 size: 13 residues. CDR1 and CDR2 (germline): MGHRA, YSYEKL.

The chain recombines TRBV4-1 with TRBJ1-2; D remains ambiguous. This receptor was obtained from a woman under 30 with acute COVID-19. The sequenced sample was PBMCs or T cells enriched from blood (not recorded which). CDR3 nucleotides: TGCGCCAGCTCTACACGGGAGACTTATGGCTACACCTTC. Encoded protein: CASSTRETYGYTF.